A selection of T cell receptor beta chains follows, all from one sample in a study of cytomegalovirus exposure and HLA in healthy donors. Assay used: immunoSEQ multiplex PCR; TCRdb lists only in-frame clones, some missing. The sample has over 85,000 clones; approximately 81% are singletons. Source material: PBMCs. The receptor set was obtained from a woman between 18 and 30 years old in good health and CMV-seropositive. Both conserved end residues are trimmed from each CDR3.

j_gene,v_gene,CDR3aa
TRBJ1-5,TRBV5-6,ASSFWVGRQGERPQH
TRBJ2-5,TRBV6-5,ASSYSFVASQETQY
TRBJ1-2,TRBV4-3,ASSQDPDSFYGYT
TRBJ1-5,TRBV28,ASSGQFDQPQH
TRBJ1-2,TRBV10-3,AISINRDNANYGYT
TRBJ2-7,TRBV4-3,ASSLDSHGHEQY
TRBJ2-7,TRBV5-1,ASRLEGYEQY
TRBJ1-5,TRBV30,AWSVGAVDQPQH
TRBJ1-2,TRBV4-1,ASSQDSRGQGLDGYT
TRBJ1-5,TRBV14,ASSPPGFNQPQH
TRBJ2-3,TRBV2,ASSEPTTRTSSTDTQY
TRBJ1-2,TRBV28,ASRTGGDYGYT
TRBJ2-3,TRBV27,ASSLLGQGTTDTQY
TRBJ1-1,TRBV6-5,ASPPSPDRGTEAF
TRBJ1-2,TRBV6-6,ASSYTPGGAEGYT